A selection of T cell receptor beta chains follows, all from one sample in a study of OX40 agonist ivuxolimab in advanced cancers. Profiling relied on immunoSEQ multiplex PCR, and the TCRdb table lists in-frame clones only, not all of them. The table lists 60,000 to 85,000 clones, more than 90% of them singletons. The source was CD4+ or CD8+ T cells sorted from blood, collected in a trial of the OX40 agonist ivuxolimab. The receptors were sampled from an adult with an advanced solid tumor such as melanoma, head and neck, liver or kidney cancer. Both conserved end residues are part of each CDR3. D genes are given only for firm matches. Size is omitted from some rows. Given values are once, few, many or a class for expanded clones.

clone_size	d_call	v_call	j_call	cdr3_aa	cdr3_nt
NA	TRBD1	TRBV7-2	TRBJ2-2	CASSLQGAGGELFF	TGTGCCAGCAGCCTACAGGGGGCGGGCGGGGAGCTGTTTTTT
NA	NA	TRBV2	TRBJ1-3	CASSDWGSGNTIYF	TGTGCCAGCAGTGACTGGGGCTCTGGAAACACCATATATTTT
few	NA	TRBV29-1	TRBJ2-3	CSVEQSTDTQYF	TGCAGCGTTGAGCAGAGCACAGATACGCAGTATTTT
once	TRBD2	TRBV7-2	TRBJ2-5	CASSLAGGGDETQYF	TGTGCCAGCAGCTTAGCCGGCGGGGGGGATGAGACCCAGTACTTC
NA	NA	TRBV2	TRBJ2-1	CASSEVEPWLFF	TGTGCCAGCAGTGAAGTTGAACCCTGGCTGTTCTTC
NA	TRBD2	TRBV7-2	TRBJ2-1	CASSSPTSGRTLDNEQFF	TGTGCCAGCAGCTCCCCAACTAGCGGGAGAACATTAGACAATGAGCAGTTCTTC
NA	NA	TRBV6-6	TRBJ1-2	CASSYSPDNYGYTF	TGTGCCAGCAGTTACTCGCCGGACAACTATGGCTACACCTTC
NA	TRBD1	TRBV10-3	TRBJ1-4	CAIRDRDRSEKLFF	TGTGCCATCAGAGACAGGGACAGGAGTGAAAAACTGTTTTTT
NA	NA	TRBV11-2	TRBJ2-2	CASSLVGANTGELFF	TGTGCCAGCAGCTTGGTGGGCGCGAACACCGGGGAGCTGTTTTTT
NA	NA	TRBV11-3	TRBJ2-7	CASSLGGEEYEQYF	TGTGCCAGCAGCTTAGGGGGGGAAGAGTACGAGCAGTACTTC
NA	NA	TRBV7-6	TRBJ1-1	CASSLALSVYANTEAFF	TGTGCCAGCAGCTTAGCGCTTTCGGTTTATGCGAACACTGAAGCTTTCTTT
NA	TRBD2	TRBV7-3	TRBJ2-5	CASSPGRNQETQYF	TGTGCCAGCAGCCCCGGGAGGAACCAAGAGACCCAGTACTTC
NA	NA	TRBV5-8	TRBJ2-7	CASSLGFQGRPFYEQYF	TGTGCCAGCAGCTTGGGGTTTCAGGGTCGGCCTTTCTACGAGCAGTACTTC
NA	TRBD1	TRBV5-1	TRBJ1-1	CASSRQGVNTEAFF	TGCGCCAGCAGCCGCCAGGGGGTAAACACTGAAGCTTTCTTT
NA	TRBD2	TRBV29-1	TRBJ2-3	CSVLVAGADTQYF	TGCAGCGTTCTCGTAGCGGGGGCAGATACGCAGTATTTT
NA	NA	TRBV18	TRBJ2-1	CASSINPSSYNEQFF	TGTGCCAGCTCCATCAACCCAAGCTCCTACAATGAGCAGTTCTTC
NA	TRBD2	TRBV7-9	TRBJ2-7	CASSYNSGSSREQYF	TGTGCCAGCAGTTATAATAGCGGGAGCTCGAGGGAGCAGTACTTC
NA	TRBD1	TRBV19	TRBJ2-1	CASHGTGGRSEQFF	TGTGCCAGTCATGGGACAGGGGGTCGAAGTGAGCAGTTCTTC
NA	NA	TRBV28	TRBJ1-1	CASRLDSRQAFF	TGTGCCAGCAGGTTGGACAGTCGACAAGCTTTCTTT
NA	TRBD1	TRBV14	TRBJ1-5	CASSPQGDQPQHF	TGTGCCAGCAGCCCCCAGGGGGATCAGCCCCAGCATTTT
NA	TRBD1	TRBV7-2	TRBJ1-2	CASSLTGGYGYTF	TGTGCCAGCAGTCTTACAGGGGGCTATGGCTACACCTTC
NA	NA	TRBV28	TRBJ1-2	CASSTSEGLGYTF	TGTGCCAGCAGTACCTCGGAGGGTCTCGGCTACACCTTC
NA	TRBD1	TRBV28	TRBJ1-3	CASSTGGSGNTIYF	TGTGCCAGCAGTACAGGGGGCTCTGGAAACACCATATATTTT
NA	NA	TRBV23-1	TRBJ1-3	CASRTSNSGNTIYF	TGCGCCAGCAGGACGAGCAACTCTGGAAACACCATATATTTT
NA	NA	TRBV30	TRBJ1-6	CAWSTFRGQNSPLHF	TGTGCCTGGAGTACCTTCAGGGGTCAAAATTCACCCCTCCACTTT
NA	NA	TRBV21-1	TRBJ2-5	CASSKGVMDLFQETQYF	TGTGCCAGCAGCAAAGGAGTGATGGACCTATTCCAAGAGACCCAGTACTTC
NA	NA	TRBV5-1	TRBJ2-3	CASSQRDSTDTQYF	TGCGCCAGCAGCCAACGGGACAGCACAGATACGCAGTATTTT